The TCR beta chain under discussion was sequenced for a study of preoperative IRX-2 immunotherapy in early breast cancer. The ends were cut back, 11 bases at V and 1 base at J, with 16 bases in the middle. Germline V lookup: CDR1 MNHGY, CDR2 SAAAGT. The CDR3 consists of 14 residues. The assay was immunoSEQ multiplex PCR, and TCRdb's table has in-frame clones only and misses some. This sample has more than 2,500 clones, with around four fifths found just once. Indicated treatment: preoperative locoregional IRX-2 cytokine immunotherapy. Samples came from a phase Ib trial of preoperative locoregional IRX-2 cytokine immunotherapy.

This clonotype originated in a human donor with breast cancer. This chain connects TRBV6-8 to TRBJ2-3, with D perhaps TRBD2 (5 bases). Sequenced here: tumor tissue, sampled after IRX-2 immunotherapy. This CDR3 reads CASQRGRGTDTQYF. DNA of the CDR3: TGTGCCTCCCAACGGGGAAGGGGCACAGATACGCAGTATTTT.